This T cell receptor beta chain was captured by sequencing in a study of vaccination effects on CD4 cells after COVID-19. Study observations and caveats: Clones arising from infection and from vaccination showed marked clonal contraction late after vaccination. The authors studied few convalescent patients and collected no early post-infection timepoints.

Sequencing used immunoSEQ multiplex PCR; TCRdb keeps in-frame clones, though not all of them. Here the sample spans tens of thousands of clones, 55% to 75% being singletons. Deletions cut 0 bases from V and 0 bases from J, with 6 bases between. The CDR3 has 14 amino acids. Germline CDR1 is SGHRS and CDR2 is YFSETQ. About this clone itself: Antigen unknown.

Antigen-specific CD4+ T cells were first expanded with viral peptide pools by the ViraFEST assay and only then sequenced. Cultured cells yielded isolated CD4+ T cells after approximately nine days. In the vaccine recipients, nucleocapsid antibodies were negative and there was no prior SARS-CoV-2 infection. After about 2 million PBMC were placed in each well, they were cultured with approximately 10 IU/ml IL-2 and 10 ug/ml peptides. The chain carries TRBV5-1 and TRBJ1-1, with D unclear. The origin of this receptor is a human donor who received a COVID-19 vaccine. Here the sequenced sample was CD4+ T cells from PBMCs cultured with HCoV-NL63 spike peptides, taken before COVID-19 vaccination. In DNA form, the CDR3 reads TGCGCCAGCAGCTTGGACGGGATGAACACTGAAGCTTTCTTT. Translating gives CASSLDGMNTEAFF. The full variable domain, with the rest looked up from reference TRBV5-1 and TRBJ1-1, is KAGVTQTPRYLIKTRGQQVTLSCSPISGHRSVSWYQQTPGQGLQFLFEYFSETQRNKGNFPGRFSGRQFSNSRSEMNVSTLELGDSALYLCASSLDGMNTEAFFGQGTRLTVV.